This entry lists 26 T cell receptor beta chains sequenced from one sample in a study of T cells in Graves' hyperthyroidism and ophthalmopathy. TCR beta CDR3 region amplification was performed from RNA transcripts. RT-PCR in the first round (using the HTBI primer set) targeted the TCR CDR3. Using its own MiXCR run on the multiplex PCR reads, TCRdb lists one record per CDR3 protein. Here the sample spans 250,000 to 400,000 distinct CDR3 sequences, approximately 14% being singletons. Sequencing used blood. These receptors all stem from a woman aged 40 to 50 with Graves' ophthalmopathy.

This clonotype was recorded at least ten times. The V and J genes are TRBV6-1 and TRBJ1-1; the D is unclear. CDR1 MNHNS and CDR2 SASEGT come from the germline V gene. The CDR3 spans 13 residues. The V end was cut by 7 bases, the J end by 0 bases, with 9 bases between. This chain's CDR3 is CASKWGMNTEAFF. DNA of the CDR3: TGTGCCAGCAAGTGGGGAATGAACACTGAAGCTTTCTTT.

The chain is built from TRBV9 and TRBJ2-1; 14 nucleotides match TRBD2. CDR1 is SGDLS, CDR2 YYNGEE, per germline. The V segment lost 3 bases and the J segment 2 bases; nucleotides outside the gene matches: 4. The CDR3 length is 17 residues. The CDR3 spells CASSGPGLAGAYNEQFF. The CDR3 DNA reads TGTGCCAGCAGCGGACCGGGACTAGCGGGAGCCTACAATGAGCAGTTCTTC.

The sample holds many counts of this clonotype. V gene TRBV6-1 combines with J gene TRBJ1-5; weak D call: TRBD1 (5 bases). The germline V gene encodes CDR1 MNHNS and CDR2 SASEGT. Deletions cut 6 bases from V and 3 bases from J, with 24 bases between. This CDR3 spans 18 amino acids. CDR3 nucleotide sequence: TGTGCCAGCAGCAGAGGACGGGGACGACCTGTGGACAATCAGCCCCAGCATTTT. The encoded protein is CASSRGRGRPVDNQPQHF.

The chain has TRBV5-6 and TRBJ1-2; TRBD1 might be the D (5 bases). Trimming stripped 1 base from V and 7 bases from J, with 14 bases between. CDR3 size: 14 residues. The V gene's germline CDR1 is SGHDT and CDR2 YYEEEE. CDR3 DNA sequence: TGTGCCAGCAGCTTGTCCCCCAGGGCTGCTGGCTACACCTTC. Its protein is CASSLSPRAAGYTF.

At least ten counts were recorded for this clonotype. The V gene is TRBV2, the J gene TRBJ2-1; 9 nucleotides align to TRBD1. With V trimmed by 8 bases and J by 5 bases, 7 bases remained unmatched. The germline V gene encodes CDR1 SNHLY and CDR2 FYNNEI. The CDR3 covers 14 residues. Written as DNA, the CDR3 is TGTGCCAGCCGAAGAGGGACAGGGAACAATGAGCAGTTCTTC. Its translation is CASRRGTGNNEQFF.

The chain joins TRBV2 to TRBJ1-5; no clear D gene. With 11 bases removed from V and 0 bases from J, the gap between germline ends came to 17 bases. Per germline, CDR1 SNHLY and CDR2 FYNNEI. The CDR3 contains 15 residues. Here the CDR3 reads CAGKQRSYSNQPQHF. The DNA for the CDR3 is TGTGCCGGCAAACAACGGAGCTATAGCAATCAGCCCCAGCATTTT.

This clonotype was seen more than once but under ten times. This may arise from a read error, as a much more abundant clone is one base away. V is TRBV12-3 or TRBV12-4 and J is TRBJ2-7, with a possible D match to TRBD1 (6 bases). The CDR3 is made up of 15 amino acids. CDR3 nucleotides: TGTGCCAGCACTTTAGATAGGGGGAGTCCCTACGAGCAGTACTTC. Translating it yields CASTLDRGSPYEQYF.

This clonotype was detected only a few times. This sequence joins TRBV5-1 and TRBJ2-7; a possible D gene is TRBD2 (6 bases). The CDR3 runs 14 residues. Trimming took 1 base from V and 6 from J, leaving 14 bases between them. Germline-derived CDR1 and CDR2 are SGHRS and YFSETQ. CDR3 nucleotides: TGCGCCAGCAGCTTGACGGCTAGCGCTCGCGAGCAGTACTTC. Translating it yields CASSLTASAREQYF.

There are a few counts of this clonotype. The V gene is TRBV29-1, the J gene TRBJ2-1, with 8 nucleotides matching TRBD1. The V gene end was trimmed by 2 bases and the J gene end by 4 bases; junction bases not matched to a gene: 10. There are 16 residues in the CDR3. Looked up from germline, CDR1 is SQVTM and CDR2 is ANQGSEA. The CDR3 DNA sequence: TGCAGCGTTGAACCAAGGACAGGGAGGTCGTACAATGAGCAGTTCTTC. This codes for CSVEPRTGRSYNEQFF.

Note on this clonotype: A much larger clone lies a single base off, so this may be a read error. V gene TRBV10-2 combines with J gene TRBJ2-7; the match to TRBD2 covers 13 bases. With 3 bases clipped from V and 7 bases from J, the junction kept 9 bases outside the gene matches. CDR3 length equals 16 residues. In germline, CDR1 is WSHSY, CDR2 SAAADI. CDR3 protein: CASSDKGLAGSFEQYF. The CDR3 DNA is TGCGCCAGCAGTGACAAGGGACTAGCGGGGAGTTTTGAGCAGTACTTC.

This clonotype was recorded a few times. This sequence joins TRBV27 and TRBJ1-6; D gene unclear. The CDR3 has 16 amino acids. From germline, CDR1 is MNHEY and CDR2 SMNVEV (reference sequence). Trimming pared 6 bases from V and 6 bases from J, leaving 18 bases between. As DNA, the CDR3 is TGTGCCAGCAGCCAGTCTGGCGCCTCGTTTAATTCACCCCTCCACTTT. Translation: CASSQSGASFNSPLHF.

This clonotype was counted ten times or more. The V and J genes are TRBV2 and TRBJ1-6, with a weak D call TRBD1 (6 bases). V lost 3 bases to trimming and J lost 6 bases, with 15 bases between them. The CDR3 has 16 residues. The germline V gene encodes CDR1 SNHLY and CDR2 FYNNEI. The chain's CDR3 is CASSDSGGGSNSPLHF. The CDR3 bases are TGTGCCAGCAGTGATTCGGGAGGGGGGTCTAATTCACCCCTCCACTTT.

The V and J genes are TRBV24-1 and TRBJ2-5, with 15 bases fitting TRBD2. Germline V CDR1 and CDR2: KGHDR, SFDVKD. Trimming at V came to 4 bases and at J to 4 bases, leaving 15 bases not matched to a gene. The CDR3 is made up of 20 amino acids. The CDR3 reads CATSDPGLAGGPNRRETQYF. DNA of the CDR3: TGTGCCACCAGTGACCCCGGACTAGCGGGGGGGCCGAACCGGCGAGAGACCCAGTACTTC.

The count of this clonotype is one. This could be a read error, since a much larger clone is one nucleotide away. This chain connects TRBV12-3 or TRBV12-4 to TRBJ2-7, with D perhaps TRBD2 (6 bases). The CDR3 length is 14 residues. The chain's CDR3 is CASSLEGLDYGQYF. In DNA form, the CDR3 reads TGTGCCAGCAGTTTAGAGGGGTTGGACTACGGGCAGTACTTC.

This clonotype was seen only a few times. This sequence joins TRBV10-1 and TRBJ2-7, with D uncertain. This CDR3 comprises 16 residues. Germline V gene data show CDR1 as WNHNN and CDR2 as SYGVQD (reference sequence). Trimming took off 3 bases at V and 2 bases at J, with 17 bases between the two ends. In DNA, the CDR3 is TGCGCCAGCAGTGAAAGTTGGCCAGCGTCGGCCTACGAGCAGTACTTC. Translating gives CASSESWPASAYEQYF.

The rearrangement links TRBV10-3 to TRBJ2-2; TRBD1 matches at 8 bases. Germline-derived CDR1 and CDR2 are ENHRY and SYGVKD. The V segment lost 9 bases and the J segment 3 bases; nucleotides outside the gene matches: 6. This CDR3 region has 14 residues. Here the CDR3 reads CAIRTGTDTGELFF. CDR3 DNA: TGTGCCATAAGGACAGGGACGGACACCGGGGAGCTGTTTTTT.

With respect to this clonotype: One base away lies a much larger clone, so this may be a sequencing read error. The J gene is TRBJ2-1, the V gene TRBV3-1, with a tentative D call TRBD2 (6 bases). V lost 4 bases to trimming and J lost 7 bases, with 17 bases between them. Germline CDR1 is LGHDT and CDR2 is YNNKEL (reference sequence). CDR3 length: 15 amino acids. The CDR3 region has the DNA TGTGCCAGCAGCCGTCCGTCGGGCGGGAAGAATGAGCAGTTCTTC. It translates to CASSRPSGGKNEQFF.

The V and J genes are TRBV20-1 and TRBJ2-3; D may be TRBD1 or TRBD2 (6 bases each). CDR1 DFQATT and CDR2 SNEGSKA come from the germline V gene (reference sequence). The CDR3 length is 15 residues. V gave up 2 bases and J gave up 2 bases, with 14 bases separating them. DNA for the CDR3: TGCAGTGCTAGACGGCGTAGGGGGGCCACAGATACGCAGTATTTT. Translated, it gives CSARRRRGATDTQYF.

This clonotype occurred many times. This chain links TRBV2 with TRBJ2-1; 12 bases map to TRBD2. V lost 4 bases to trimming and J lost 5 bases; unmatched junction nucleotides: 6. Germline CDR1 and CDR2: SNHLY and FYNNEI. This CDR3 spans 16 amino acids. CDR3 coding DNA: TGTGCCAGCAGTGGGGGGGGACTAGCGGGCCACAATGAGCAGTTCTTC. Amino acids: CASSGGGLAGHNEQFF.

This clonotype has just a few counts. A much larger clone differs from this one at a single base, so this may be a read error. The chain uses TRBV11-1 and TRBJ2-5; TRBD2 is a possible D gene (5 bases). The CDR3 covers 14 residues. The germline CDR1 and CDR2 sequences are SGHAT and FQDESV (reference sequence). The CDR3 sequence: CASSPDGLQEAQYF. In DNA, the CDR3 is TGTGCCAGCAGTCCGGACGGACTCCAAGAGGCCCAGTACTTC.

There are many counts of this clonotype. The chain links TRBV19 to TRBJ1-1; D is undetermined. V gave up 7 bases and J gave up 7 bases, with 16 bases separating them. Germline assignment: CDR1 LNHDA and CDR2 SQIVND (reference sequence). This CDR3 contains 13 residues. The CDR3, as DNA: TGTGCCAGTACAACTAAAACAAGATATGAAGCTTTCTTT. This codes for CASTTKTRYEAFF. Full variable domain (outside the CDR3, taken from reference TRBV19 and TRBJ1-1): DGGITQSPKYLFRKEGQNVTLSCEQNLNHDAMYWYRQDPGQGLRLIYYSQIVNDFQKGDIAEGYSVSREKKESFPLTVTSAQKNPTAFYLCASTTKTRYEAFFGQGTRLTVV.

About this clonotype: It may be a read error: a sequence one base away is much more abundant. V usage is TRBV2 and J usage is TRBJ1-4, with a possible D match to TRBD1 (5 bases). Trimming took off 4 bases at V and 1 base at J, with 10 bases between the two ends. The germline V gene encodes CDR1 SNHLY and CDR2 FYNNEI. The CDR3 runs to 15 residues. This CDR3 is CASSAQEVTNEKLFF. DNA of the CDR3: TGTGCCAGCAGTGCACAGGAGGTAACTAATGAAAAACTGTTTTTT.

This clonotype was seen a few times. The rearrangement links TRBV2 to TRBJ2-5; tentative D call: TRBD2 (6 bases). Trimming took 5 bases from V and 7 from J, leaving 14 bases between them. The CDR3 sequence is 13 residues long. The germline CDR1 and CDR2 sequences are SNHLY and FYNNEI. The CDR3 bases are TGTGCCAGCAGTATTCCCGGGGGAGGGACCCAGTACTTC. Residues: CASSIPGGGTQYF.

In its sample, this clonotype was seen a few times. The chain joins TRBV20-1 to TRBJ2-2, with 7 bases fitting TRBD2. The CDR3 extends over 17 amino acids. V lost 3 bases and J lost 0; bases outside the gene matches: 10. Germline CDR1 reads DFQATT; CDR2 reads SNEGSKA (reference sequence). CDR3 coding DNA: TGCAGTGCTAGTGGGGGGGGTACGCACCCGAACACCGGGGAGCTGTTTTTT. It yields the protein CSASGGGTHPNTGELFF.

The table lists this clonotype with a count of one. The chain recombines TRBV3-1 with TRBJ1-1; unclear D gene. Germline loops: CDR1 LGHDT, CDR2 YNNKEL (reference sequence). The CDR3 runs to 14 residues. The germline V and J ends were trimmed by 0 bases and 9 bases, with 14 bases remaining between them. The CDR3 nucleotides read TGTGCCAGCAGCCAAGATTTAGGGTTCCCCCAAGCTTTCTTT. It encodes CASSQDLGFPQAFF.

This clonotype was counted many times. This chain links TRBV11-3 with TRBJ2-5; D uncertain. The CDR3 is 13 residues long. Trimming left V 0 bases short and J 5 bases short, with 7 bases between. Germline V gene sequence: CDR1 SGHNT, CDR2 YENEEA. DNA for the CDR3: TGTGCCAGCAGCTTAGATACTTTGGAGACCCAGTACTTC. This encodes CASSLDTLETQYF.